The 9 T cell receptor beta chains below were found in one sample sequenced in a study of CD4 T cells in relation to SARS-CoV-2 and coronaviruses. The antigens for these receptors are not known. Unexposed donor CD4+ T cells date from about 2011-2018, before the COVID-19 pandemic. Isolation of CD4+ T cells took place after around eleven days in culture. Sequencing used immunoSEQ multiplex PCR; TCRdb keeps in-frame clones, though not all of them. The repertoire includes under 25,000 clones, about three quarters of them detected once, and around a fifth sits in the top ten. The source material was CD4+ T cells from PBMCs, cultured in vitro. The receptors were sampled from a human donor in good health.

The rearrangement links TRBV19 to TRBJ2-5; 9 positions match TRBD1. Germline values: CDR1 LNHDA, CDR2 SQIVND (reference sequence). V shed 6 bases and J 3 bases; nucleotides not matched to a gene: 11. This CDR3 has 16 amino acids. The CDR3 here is CASSHATGGPEETQYF. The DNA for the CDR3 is TGTGCCAGTAGCCATGCAACAGGGGGCCCTGAAGAGACCCAGTACTTC.

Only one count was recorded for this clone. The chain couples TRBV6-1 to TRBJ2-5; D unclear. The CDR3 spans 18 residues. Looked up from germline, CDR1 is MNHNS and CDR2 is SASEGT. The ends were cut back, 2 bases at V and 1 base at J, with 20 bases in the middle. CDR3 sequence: CASSEMRPANNPQETQYF. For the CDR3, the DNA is TGTGCCAGCAGTGAAATGAGGCCAGCTAATAACCCCCAAGAGACCCAGTACTTC.

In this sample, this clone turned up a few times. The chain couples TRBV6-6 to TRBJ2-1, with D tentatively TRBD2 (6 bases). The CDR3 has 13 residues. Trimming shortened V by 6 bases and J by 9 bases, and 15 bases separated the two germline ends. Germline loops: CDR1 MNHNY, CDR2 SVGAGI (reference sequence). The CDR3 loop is CASSKARGVEQFF. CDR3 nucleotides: TGTGCCAGCAGCAAGGCCCGCGGGGTTGAGCAGTTCTTC.

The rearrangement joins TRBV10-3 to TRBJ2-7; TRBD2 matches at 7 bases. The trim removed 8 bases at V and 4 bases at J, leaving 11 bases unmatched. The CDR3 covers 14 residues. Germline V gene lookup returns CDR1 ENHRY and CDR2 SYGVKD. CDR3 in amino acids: CAIAREGGRYEQYF. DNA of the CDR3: TGTGCCATCGCGAGGGAGGGAGGGCGGTACGAGCAGTACTTC.

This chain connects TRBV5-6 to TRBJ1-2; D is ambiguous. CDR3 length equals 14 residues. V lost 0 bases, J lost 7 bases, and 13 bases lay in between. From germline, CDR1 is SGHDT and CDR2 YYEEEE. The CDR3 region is CASSLGALTSGYTF. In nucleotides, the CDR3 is TGTGCCAGCAGCTTGGGGGCCCTAACGAGTGGCTACACCTTC.

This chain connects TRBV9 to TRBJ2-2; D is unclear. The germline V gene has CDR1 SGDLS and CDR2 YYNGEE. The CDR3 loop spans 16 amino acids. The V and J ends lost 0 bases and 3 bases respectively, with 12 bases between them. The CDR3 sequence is CASSVAVFSDTGELFF. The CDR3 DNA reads TGTGCCAGCAGCGTAGCGGTATTCAGCGACACCGGGGAGCTGTTTTTT.

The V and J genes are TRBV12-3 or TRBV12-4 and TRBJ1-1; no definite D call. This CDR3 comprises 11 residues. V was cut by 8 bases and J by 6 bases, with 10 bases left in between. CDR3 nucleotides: TGTGCCAGCCGGGGTAGTTCTGAAGCTTTCTTT. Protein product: CASRGSSEAFF.

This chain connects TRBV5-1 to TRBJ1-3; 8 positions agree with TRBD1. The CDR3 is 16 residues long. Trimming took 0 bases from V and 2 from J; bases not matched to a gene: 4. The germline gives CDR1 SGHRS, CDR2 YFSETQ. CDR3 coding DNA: TGCGCCAGCAGCTTGGGACAGGGGACCGCTGGAAACACCATATATTTT. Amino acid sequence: CASSLGQGTAGNTIYF.

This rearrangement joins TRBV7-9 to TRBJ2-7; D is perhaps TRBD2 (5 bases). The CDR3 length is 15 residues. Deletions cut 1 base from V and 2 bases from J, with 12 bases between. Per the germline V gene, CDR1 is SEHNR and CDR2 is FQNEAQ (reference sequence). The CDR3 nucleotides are TGTGCCAGCAGCTTAGAAGGAGGAGTCCCCTACGAGCAGTACTTC. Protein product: CASSLEGGVPYEQYF.